This entry concerns a single T cell receptor (beta chain). These data belong to a study of blood T cell repertoires in COVID-19. Study-wide context: Sites in the United States, Italy and Spain provided acute and convalescent COVID-19 samples. PBMCs, B-cell-depleted T cells, or T cells provided the cDNA or gDNA that made up the material.

The germline V gene has CDR1 LNHDA and CDR2 SQIVND (reference sequence). Trimming removed 5 bases from V and 5 bases from J, with 18 bases in between. There are 16 residues in the CDR3. Methods used by the authors: Nucleated cell counts were estimated from reference gene primer amplification. Here immunoSEQ multiplex PCR was the method, and the copy in TCRdb shows in-frame clones only, minus some. That table furnishes V, J and clone size, whereas the DNA furnished D and trimming. The profile shows approximately 90,000 clones, 85% of them singletons. Sequenced material: peripheral blood. This chain links TRBV19 with TRBJ2-2; D is possibly TRBD2 (5 bases). This clonotype originated in a man aged 55 to 70 with acute or convalescent COVID-19. The DNA of the CDR3 is TGTGCCAGTAGTGGGCGGAGGCCTGCCAATACCGGGGAGCTGTTTTTT. This encodes CASSGRRPANTGELFF.